The 9 T cell receptor beta chains below all came from one sample that was sequenced in a study of blood T cells in healthy people across ages. For the second PCR, which ran for about 6 to 11 cycles, a sample-barcoded 5' primer and a J-beta primer mix were used. TCRdb passed the 5' RACE reads through MiXCR, listing each CDR3 protein once. The sample lists about 760,000 distinct CDR3 sequences; approximately 60% were seen once. The sample was blood. The receptors shown here come from a man aged 40-49 years in good health.

This clonotype has just a few counts. The V call is TRBV4-1, the J call TRBJ2-1, with 9 bases identical to TRBD1. The CDR3 runs to 15 residues. Trimming removed 4 bases from V and 4 bases from J; junction bases left unmatched: 5. Germline V gives CDR1 MGHRA, CDR2 YSYEKL. As DNA, the CDR3 is TGCGCCAGCAGCCCAGGGGACAGGGATTACAATGAGCAGTTCTTC. This translates into CASSPGDRDYNEQFF.

The J gene is TRBJ2-4, the V gene TRBV6-5; D gene uncertain. The J call may be wrong; the DNA end is better matched by TRBJ2-7. The CDR3 totals 13 residues. From germline, CDR1 is MNHEY and CDR2 SVGAGI. Here the CDR3 reads CASSPSAQYEQYF. The CDR3 region has the DNA TGTGCCAGCAGCCCCTCGGCTCAATACGAGCAGTACTTC.

The chain joins TRBV2 to TRBJ2-5; D not certain. The CDR3 totals 14 residues. V lost 5 bases and J lost 0, with 10 bases in between. Germline CDR1 reads SNHLY; CDR2 reads FYNNEI. The CDR3 nucleotides read TGTGCCAGCAGTCACCAGGCAGACCAAGAGACCCAGTACTTC. It yields the protein CASSHQADQETQYF.

The gene calls are TRBV5-1 and TRBJ2-5; D is uncertain. The CDR3 is 14 residues long. From germline, CDR1 is SGHRS and CDR2 YFSETQ. V dropped 0 bases and J dropped 11 bases, with 17 bases sitting between them. CDR3 region: CASSLDSANNEQYF. CDR3 in DNA: TGCGCCAGCAGCTTGGATTCAGCGAACAATGAGCAGTACTTC.

This chain joins TRBV4-1 and TRBJ2-3; either TRBD1 or TRBD2 may supply D (5 bases each). The CDR3 totals 16 residues. V was trimmed by 0 bases and J by 0 bases, leaving 10 bases between them. From germline, CDR1 is MGHRA and CDR2 YSYEKL. CDR3 bases: TGCGCCAGCAGCCAAGATCGGGACCTTAGCACAGATACGCAGTATTTT. Amino acids: CASSQDRDLSTDTQYF.

The gene calls are TRBV25-1 and TRBJ2-7; D perhaps matches TRBD2 (5 bases). TRBJ2-5 explains the end of the DNA better; the J call may be wrong. The CDR3 consists of 14 residues. Germline lookup yields CDR1 MGHDK and CDR2 SYGVNS. The CDR3 reads CASSGEMLPGTQYF. The CDR3 DNA sequence: TGTGCCAGCAGTGGGGAGATGCTACCGGGGACCCAGTACTTC.

The CDR3 coding sequence is TGCAGTGCTCGGACAGGGAAGAGCACTGAAGCTTTCTTT. Translated, it gives CSARTGKSTEAFF. The chain couples TRBV20-1 to TRBJ1-1, with 8 bases lining up with TRBD1. CDR1 DFQATT and CDR2 SNEGSKA come from the germline V gene (reference sequence). V lost 5 bases, J lost 4 bases, and 6 bases stayed unmatched. The CDR3 has 13 amino acids.

The chain joins TRBV25-1 to TRBJ1-1; 7 bases map to TRBD1. J lost 6 bases, V lost 6 bases, and 16 bases had no gene match. This CDR3 has 16 residues. Germline V lookup: CDR1 MGHDK, CDR2 SYGVNS. The CDR3 DNA reads TGTGCCAGCAGCGCCGACAGGGTCGGGTTAGGCGCTGAAGCTTTCTTT. Protein sequence: CASSADRVGLGAEAFF.

The rearrangement links TRBV5-8 to TRBJ1-5; 7 bases line up with TRBD1. Germline loops: CDR1 SGHTS, CDR2 YDEGEE. The CDR3 has 14 residues. V lost 5 bases to trimming and J lost 1 base; unmatched junction nucleotides: 3. The CDR3 DNA is TGTGCCAGCAGTTGGGACAGAAGCAATCAGCCCCAGCATTTT. Protein: CASSWDRSNQPQHF.